These T cell receptor beta chains were read from a single sample in a study of CD8+ T cells in alopecia areata. The assay was immunoSEQ multiplex PCR, and TCRdb's table has in-frame clones only and misses some. Among over 110,000 clones listed, around 49% were seen once. The source material was CD4+ T cells sorted from blood, sampled at week 0. The receptors stem from a human donor with alopecia areata. The CDR3 runs from the conserved cysteine through the conserved F or W. Clone size is shown for a subset of rows, as once, few, many or a class of expanded clone.

clone_size | j_call | v_call | cdr3_aa
. | TRBJ2-2 | TRBV29-1 | CSAGAGGELFF
. | TRBJ1-2 | TRBV7-2 | CASSLGQGAFTGGYTF
. | TRBJ2-5 | TRBV28 | CASSLGLYQETQYF
many | TRBJ2-3 | TRBV11-2 | CASSLAQGQTQYF
. | TRBJ2-5 | TRBV9 | CASENSGGTQYF
few | TRBJ1-4 | TRBV4-3 | CASSQAPQGGEKLFF
. | TRBJ2-7 | TRBV7-9 | CASSTRTGKGEQYF
. | TRBJ1-1 | TRBV30 | CAWSVRGEAFF
. | TRBJ2-5 | TRBV5-6 | CASSLGLAGQETQYF
few | TRBJ2-1 | TRBV29-1 | CSASEGIDEQFF
. | TRBJ1-5 | TRBV4-2 | CASSGQGANQPQHF
. | TRBJ2-1 | TRBV30 | CAWADYNEQFF
. | TRBJ1-1 | TRBV28 | CASSSGRNTEAFF
. | TRBJ1-4 | TRBV30 | CAWSGPGQHSTNEKLFF
many | TRBJ1-1 | TRBV19 | CASSSQGPVNTEAFF
few | TRBJ2-3 | TRBV21-1 | CASSTDTQYF
few | TRBJ1-1 | TRBV18 | CASSPLVNTEAFF
few | TRBJ2-1 | TRBV10-3 | CAISSTSGISNEQFF
. | TRBJ2-7 | TRBV6-5 | CASLARTSGRNEQYF
few | TRBJ2-3 | TRBV19 | CASRSTDTQYF
. | TRBJ2-6 | TRBV29-1 | CSVELAGSGANVLTF
. | TRBJ1-1 | TRBV28 | CASKFATPENTEAFF
. | TRBJ2-7 | TRBV29-1 | CSVEKPSGSLFSYEQYF
. | TRBJ2-1 | TRBV27 | CASSPGLGNNEQFF
few | TRBJ2-1 | TRBV29-1 | CSVRRALNEQFF
. | TRBJ1-5 | TRBV7-6 | CASSLRGGQPQHF
. | TRBJ1-5 | TRBV30 | CAWSVGSNQPQHF
few | TRBJ2-1 | TRBV29-1 | CSARGLNHEQFF
few | TRBJ2-1 | TRBV2 | CASTRRQSHEQFF
many | TRBJ1-2 | TRBV10-3 | CAIRGDRSHYGYTF
few | TRBJ2-4 | TRBV23-1 | CASSQSVQDIAKNIQYF
. | TRBJ2-7 | TRBV30 | CAWSHDSGYEQYF
few | TRBJ2-4 | TRBV29-1 | CSVAGLGLIQYF
. | TRBJ2-1 | TRBV30 | CAWSGGGSSYNEQFF
. | TRBJ1-1 | TRBV30 | CAWSPWRVMNTEAFF
few | TRBJ2-5 | TRBV7-2 | CASSFGPAGETQYF
. | TRBJ1-1 | TRBV2 | CASSDQGNTEAFF
. | TRBJ1-1 | TRBV30 | CAWSGRVNTEAFF
. | TRBJ1-1 | TRBV29-1 | CSVEDGTGALGTEAFF
. | TRBJ2-5 | TRBV25-1 | CASSEPGRETQYF
few | TRBJ2-4 | TRBV29-1 | CSVGQAKNIQYF
once | TRBJ2-1 | TRBV27 | CASRQGGQSYNEQFF
. | TRBJ2-1 | TRBV30 | CARGQGSYNEQFF
few | TRBJ2-7 | TRBV13 | CASSLGRKPRTYEQYF
. | TRBJ2-2 | TRBV7-3 | CASSFPDMGDTGELFF
. | TRBJ2-3 | TRBV9 | CASSPRQGLSTDTQYF
. | TRBJ2-7 | TRBV29-1 | CSVHTGLDEQYF
few | TRBJ1-4 | TRBV14 | CASSQEVGGARQKLFF
once | TRBJ1-1 | TRBV4-3 | CASSQDALTNTEAFF